What follows is one TCR beta chain and its context. Its antigen is unknown. Per-base quality was not reported, and no clone a single base away is much larger than it. These data originate in a study of blood T cell repertoires in COVID-19 (dated by TCRdb to 2018 to 2021). Notes on the research overall: The collaborator samples originated in the United States, Italy and Spain and spanned the acute and convalescent phases of COVID-19. The material from the prospective study consisted of cDNA or gDNA derived from T cells, B-cell-depleted T cells, or PBMCs. Deeply sampled blood TCRbeta repertoires from subjects exposed to, actively infected with, or recovered from COVID-19 were included in the dataset. Nearly every sample came with metadata listing a de-identified subject ID, COVID-19 status, age in years and sex. The samples were drawn from the first 160 participants of the ongoing ImmuneRACE study and from 1,254 subjects provided by 6 global collaborators. The repertoires were made available in a free public database intended to serve as a resource for research on the immune response to SARS-CoV-2. Where available, HLA class I and class II types were taken from metadata supplied by the sample provider and were not determined by assay-based typing.

Participants in the prospective study were aged roughly 18 to 100 years, lived in under 30 United States geographic areas, and enrolled through a virtual design. In the prospective study, participants were assigned to cohorts based on the clinical history participants reported in a screening survey and a study questionnaire. Exposed participants were defined as having been in contact with someone with a PCR-confirmed or clinician-diagnosed COVID-19 case within 2 weeks of study entry. Each participant in the prospective study had whole blood, serum and a nasopharyngeal or oropharyngeal swab collected by mobile phlebotomists. Additional blood draws and questionnaires over a 2-month period could optionally be provided by prospective study participants. Blood samples from the prospective study were shipped frozen or at room temperature prior to DNA extraction. What the research found in general, with its limitations: The quantity of clinical and demographic metadata differed by source and by participant and was supplied without curation.

The CDR3 goes from the cysteine to the phenylalanine over 14 residues. The CDR3 DNA has 42 bases and is translated from base 1. After removal of 1 base from V and 4 bases from J, the junction retains 4 bases not matched to a gene. As encoded in the germline V gene, CDR1 is SGHRS while CDR2 is YFSETQ. TCRbeta CDR3 regions were amplified from genomic DNA using the immunoSEQ Assay, a bias-controlled multiplex PCR. In the authors' own workflow: Within the assay, amplification of reference gene primers was used to estimate how many nucleated cells each sample contained. To quantify the absolute abundance of each unique TCRbeta CDR3 rearrangement, sequence reads were collapsed and filtered. For each sample, productive Simpson clonality was calculated as the square root of Simpson's diversity index across productive rearrangements. TCRdb carries this immuneACCESS record with in-frame sequences only. Its versions omit some clonotypes, under half of them owing to an unresolved V gene in the studies checked, with the rest unexplained. The D gene and trimming were derived from the DNA, and the V and J assignments and clone size from that table. This sample has approximately 200,000 clones in its table, and roughly 90% of those were observed once. The top ten constitute roughly 4% of the sample.

The TCR sequence derives from a woman in her 30s who had been exposed to COVID-19. The specimen was PBMCs or T cells enriched from blood (not recorded which). Rearrangement joined TRBV5-1 to TRBJ1-2, with TRBD1 matching 7 junction bases. For the CDR3, the sequence is CASSLTGESYGYTF. The DNA sequence is given as TGCGCCAGCAGCTTGACAGGGGAGAGCTATGGCTACACCTTC.